Below, 16 T cell receptor beta chains from the same sample are listed, as sequenced in a study of blood T cell repertoires in COVID-19 (dated by TCRdb to about 2020). Receptors were amplified or captured by the immunoSEQ multiplex PCR assay. Here the immuneACCESS table is served through TCRdb, limited to in-frame sequences with V and J called. Missing clones are a known gap in these copies; in checked studies unresolved V genes cover under half, and the rest lacks a known reason. Present in this sample are some 240,000 clones, about 79% of which were seen just once. The ten largest account for about 1.5% of the sample. Sequenced: peripheral blood. The receptors shown here come from a woman aged 35 to 49 who had recovered from COVID-19.

This sequence joins TRBV5-5 and TRBJ1-5; 9 bases align to TRBD1. Germline loops: CDR1 SGHKS, CDR2 YYEKEE (reference sequence). V dropped 4 bases and J dropped 5; count of bases not matched to a gene: 7. This CDR3 is 15 amino acids long. The CDR3 reads CASSPDRGVHQPQHF. Here the CDR3 DNA reads TGTGCCAGCAGCCCGGACAGGGGTGTTCATCAGCCCCAGCATTTT.

This clone showed up just a few times. Germline is not matched at one junction end, which may reflect a read error. The rearrangement joins TRBV7-7 to TRBJ2-7; 9 bases agree with TRBD1. Per germline, CDR1 SSHAT and CDR2 FNYEAQ (reference sequence). CDR3 length equals 14 residues. CDR3 protein: CASSAGTGSNEQYF. DNA for the CDR3: TGTGCTAGCAGCGCGGGGACAGGGAGTAACGAGCAGTACTTC.

J is TRBJ1-2 and V is TRBV2; unclear D gene. CDR3 length: 8 amino acids. V was trimmed by 8 bases and J by 13 bases, leaving 8 bases between them. Per the germline V gene, CDR1 is SNHLY and CDR2 is FYNNEI. CDR3 in DNA: TGTGCCAGCCCTCTTCGCACCTTC. Protein: CASPLRTF.

This clone occurred once. The chain links TRBV27 to TRBJ2-7, with 10 positions matching TRBD2. V trimming: 8 bases; J trimming: 2 bases; junction bases outside the gene matches: 6. CDR1 and CDR2 from the germline V gene are MNHEY and SMNVEV (reference sequence). The CDR3 loop spans 14 amino acids. The chain's CDR3 is CASRPSGGTYEQYF. CDR3 DNA sequence: TGTGCCAGCCGACCTAGCGGGGGTACCTACGAGCAGTACTTC.

The J gene is TRBJ1-5, the V gene TRBV4-3, with no clear D. V was trimmed by 0 bases and J by 4 bases, leaving 13 bases between them. Germline lookup yields CDR1 LGHNA and CDR2 YSLEER. There are 16 residues in the CDR3. The CDR3 loop reads CASSQDLTRRNQPQHF. CDR3 nucleotide sequence: TGCGCCAGCAGCCAAGATTTGACGCGCAGGAATCAGCCCCAGCATTTT.

This chain joins TRBV6-6 and TRBJ2-3, with 11 bases identical to TRBD1. This CDR3 is 16 amino acids long. V lost 7 bases to trimming and J lost 6 bases; unmatched junction nucleotides: 12. The germline V gene has CDR1 MNHNY and CDR2 SVGAGI (reference sequence). As DNA, the CDR3 is TGTGCCAGCAATTTCTCTCCGGGACAGGGGGGTGATACGCAGTATTTT. Its translation is CASNFSPGQGGDTQYF.

This chain uses TRBV12-3 or TRBV12-4 with TRBJ1-1; D possibly corresponds to TRBD1 (5 bases). CDR3 length: 13 amino acids. The V end was cut by 6 bases, the J end by 5 bases, with 13 bases between. This CDR3 reads CASRMGGKTEAFF. The CDR3 coding sequence is TGTGCCAGCAGGATGGGGGGGAAGACTGAAGCTTTCTTT.

The chain couples TRBV4-2 to TRBJ2-3, with 11 bases matching TRBD2. Trimming took 0 bases from V and 2 from J; bases not matched to a gene: 13. The CDR3 covers 20 residues. The germline V gene encodes CDR1 LGHNA and CDR2 YNFKEQ. The CDR3 sequence: CASSQDASRLAGGYTDTQYF. Written as DNA, the CDR3 is TGTGCCAGCAGCCAAGATGCAAGTCGGCTAGCGGGGGGATACACAGATACGCAGTATTTT.

In DNA, the CDR3 is TGTGCCAGCAGCCCATCTGGGGCCAACGTCCTGACTTTC. Protein: CASSPSGANVLTF. The chain joins TRBV7-9 to TRBJ2-6; D is undetermined. Germline CDR1 is SEHNR and CDR2 is FQNEAQ (reference sequence). Trimming removed 5 bases at V and 1 base at J, with 3 bases between. There are 13 residues in the CDR3.

The V gene is TRBV5-1, the J gene TRBJ2-5; D is perhaps TRBD1 (5 bases). The CDR3 extends over 13 amino acids. Germline CDR1 is SGHRS and CDR2 is YFSETQ. V lost 5 bases to trimming and J lost 5 bases, with 13 bases between them. The CDR3 protein is CASSVQGAETQYF. CDR3 nucleotides: TGCGCCAGCAGTGTTCAGGGCGCGGAGACCCAGTACTTC.

The V call is TRBV7-2, the J call TRBJ2-5, with D unresolved. The ends were cut back, 1 base at V and 1 base at J, with 7 bases in the middle. The CDR3 extends over 14 amino acids. The germline V gene encodes CDR1 SGHTA and CDR2 FQGNSA. The CDR3 loop is CASSLGGGQETQYF. Written as DNA, the CDR3 is TGTGCCAGCAGCTTAGGTGGCGGCCAAGAGACCCAGTACTTC.

The chain employs TRBV6-1 and TRBJ1-5; 7 bases are shared with TRBD1. Germline assignment: CDR1 MNHNS and CDR2 SASEGT. The CDR3 has 15 residues. V shed 1 base and J 5 bases; nucleotides not matched to a gene: 5. The CDR3 protein is CASSEGTGDYQPQHF. CDR3 nucleotide sequence: TGTGCCAGCAGTGAAGGCACAGGGGATTATCAGCCCCAGCATTTT.

J is TRBJ2-5 and V is TRBV7-2, with a tentative D call TRBD2 (6 bases). Trimming pared 7 bases from V and 4 bases from J, leaving 19 bases between. CDR1 SGHTA and CDR2 FQGNSA come from the germline V gene. The CDR3 runs 15 residues. The CDR3 reads CASIRAGMYLETQYF. CDR3 in DNA: TGTGCCAGCATTCGGGCGGGGATGTATTTAGAGACCCAGTACTTC.

The V gene is TRBV6-5, the J gene TRBJ2-7, with 8 bases fitting TRBD1. Germline V gives CDR1 MNHEY, CDR2 SVGAGI. After removal of 6 bases from V and 6 bases from J, the junction contained 7 bases not matched to a gene. There are 13 residues in the CDR3. The CDR3 DNA reads TGTGCCAGCAGCCAGGGGGCAGCGGCCGAGCAGTACTTC. This gives the protein CASSQGAAAEQYF.

Only one count was recorded for this clone. The chain links TRBV13 to TRBJ2-2; TRBD2 might be the D (5 bases). The CDR3 spans 15 residues. Germline CDR1 is PRHDT and CDR2 is FYEKMQ (reference sequence). V lost 6 bases and J lost 2, with 13 bases in between. The CDR3 DNA reads as TGTGCCAGCAGTCAAGGCGGACTCAACACCGGGGAGCTGTTTTTT. This sequence encodes CASSQGGLNTGELFF.

CDR3 sequence reads: CASSLVVAGGLEQYF. The DNA of the CDR3 is TGTGCCAGCAGCTTAGTTGTTGCGGGGGGGCTCGAGCAGTACTTC. The chain links TRBV7-2 to TRBJ2-7, with 9 positions matching TRBD2. The germline CDR1 and CDR2 sequences are SGHTA and FQGNSA. Germline trimming cut 1 base from V and 6 bases from J; bases unmatched to any gene: 7. The CDR3 is made up of 15 amino acids. Supplemented by reference TRBV7-2 and TRBJ2-7, the full variable domain reads GAGVSQSPSNKVTEKGKDVELRCDPISGHTALYWYRQSLGQGLEFLIYFQGNSAPDKSGLPSDRFSAERTGGSVSTLTIQRTQQEDSAVYLCASSLVVAGGLEQYFGPGTRLTVT.